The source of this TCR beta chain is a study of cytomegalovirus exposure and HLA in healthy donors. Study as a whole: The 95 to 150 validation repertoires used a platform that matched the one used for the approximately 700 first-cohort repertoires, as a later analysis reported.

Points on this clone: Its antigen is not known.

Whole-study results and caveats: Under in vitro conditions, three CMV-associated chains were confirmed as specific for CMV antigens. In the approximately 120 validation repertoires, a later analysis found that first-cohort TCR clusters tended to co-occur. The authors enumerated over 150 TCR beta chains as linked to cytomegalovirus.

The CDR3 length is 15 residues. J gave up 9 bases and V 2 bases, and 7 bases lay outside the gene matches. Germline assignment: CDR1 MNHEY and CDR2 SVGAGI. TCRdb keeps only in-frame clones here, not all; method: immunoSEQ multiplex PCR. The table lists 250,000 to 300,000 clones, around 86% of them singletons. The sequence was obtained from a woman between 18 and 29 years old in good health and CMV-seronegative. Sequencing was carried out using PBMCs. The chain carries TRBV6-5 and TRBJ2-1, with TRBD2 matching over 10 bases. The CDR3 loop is CASSYGAGGFREQFF. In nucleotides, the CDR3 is TGTGCCAGCAGTTACGGAGCGGGAGGGTTCCGTGAGCAGTTCTTC.